These T cell receptor beta chains were read from a single sample in a study of T-cell memory formation after mild COVID-19. TCRdb reprocessed the 5' RACE reads with MiXCR, giving one entry per CDR3 protein. The top ten hold about 22% of the sample, which has over 350,000 distinct CDR3 sequences, roughly 15% seen once. What was sequenced was PBMCs or a T cell subset sorted from them (not recorded which). The receptors stem from a man younger than 35 who had mild COVID-19 (a few samples of this study predate the infection). Cell type and time point are not known. The CDR3 runs from the conserved cysteine through the conserved F or W. Fields, in order: V gene, J gene, D gene, clone size, CDR3 protein, CDR3 DNA. D genes are given only for firm matches. Not all rows give a size; the values are once, few, many and, for expanded clones, a class.

V gene: TRBV7-3
J gene: TRBJ1-2
D gene: .
clone size: .
CDR3 protein: CASSPPGRATDGYTF
CDR3 DNA: TGTGCCAGCAGCCCCCCGGGACGGGCTACCGATGGCTACACCTTC

V gene: TRBV6-2/TRBV6-3
J gene: TRBJ2-2
D gene: TRBD1
clone size: .
CDR3 protein: CASSGQGRTGELFF
CDR3 DNA: TGTGCCAGCAGCGGACAGGGCCGCACCGGGGAGCTGTTTTTT

V gene: TRBV27
J gene: TRBJ2-2
D gene: TRBD2
clone size: few
CDR3 protein: CASSLPTSPGELFF
CDR3 DNA: TGTGCCAGCAGTCTCCCGACTAGCCCCGGGGAGCTGTTTTTT

V gene: TRBV6-6
J gene: TRBJ1-2
D gene: .
clone size: .
CDR3 protein: CASSYMDGYTF
CDR3 DNA: TGTGCCAGCAGTTATATGGATGGCTACACCTTC

V gene: TRBV19
J gene: TRBJ2-1
D gene: TRBD2
clone size: few
CDR3 protein: CASRRGLAGGTQEQFF
CDR3 DNA: TGTGCCAGTCGGAGGGGGCTAGCGGGGGGCACCCAGGAGCAGTTCTTC

V gene: TRBV5-5
J gene: TRBJ2-3
D gene: .
clone size: .
CDR3 protein: CASRVGDTQYF
CDR3 DNA: TGTGCCAGCAGGGTCGGGGATACGCAGTATTTT

V gene: TRBV13
J gene: TRBJ2-7
D gene: .
clone size: few
CDR3 protein: CASSPGDGPPEQYF
CDR3 DNA: TGTGCCAGCAGCCCAGGGGATGGCCCCCCGGAGCAGTACTTC

V gene: TRBV7-2
J gene: TRBJ2-1
D gene: TRBD1
clone size: .
CDR3 protein: CASSRGQHNEQFF
CDR3 DNA: TGTGCCAGCAGCAGGGGACAGCACAATGAGCAGTTCTTC

V gene: TRBV14
J gene: TRBJ2-3
D gene: .
clone size: few
CDR3 protein: CASSRGFGTDTQYF
CDR3 DNA: TGTGCCAGCAGCCGCGGATTCGGCACAGATACGCAGTATTTT

V gene: TRBV5-1
J gene: TRBJ2-5
D gene: .
clone size: .
CDR3 protein: CASRGRYSQETQYF
CDR3 DNA: TGCGCCAGCAGGGGCAGGTACTCCCAAGAGACCCAGTACTTC

V gene: TRBV4-2
J gene: TRBJ2-5
D gene: TRBD2
clone size: few
CDR3 protein: CASSQDAAGGPLYF
CDR3 DNA: TGTGCCAGCAGCCAAGATGCGGCGGGGGGCCCTCTGTACTTC

V gene: TRBV20-1
J gene: TRBJ1-5
D gene: .
clone size: .
CDR3 protein: CSDRSQGHAKPQHF
CDR3 DNA: TGCAGTGACCGTTCTCAGGGGCACGCGAAGCCCCAGCATTTT

V gene: TRBV3-1
J gene: TRBJ1-1
D gene: .
clone size: few
CDR3 protein: CASSHHGLVTEAFF
CDR3 DNA: TGTGCCAGCAGCCATCACGGCCTCGTCACTGAAGCTTTCTTT

V gene: TRBV12-3/TRBV12-4
J gene: TRBJ2-3
D gene: .
clone size: .
CDR3 protein: CASRQTVSTDTQYF
CDR3 DNA: TGTGCCAGCAGGCAGACCGTTAGCACAGATACGCAGTATTTT

V gene: TRBV29-1
J gene: TRBJ1-1
D gene: .
clone size: .
CDR3 protein: CSAQWGTEAFF
CDR3 DNA: TGCAGCGCGCAATGGGGCACTGAAGCTTTCTTT

V gene: TRBV20-1
J gene: TRBJ1-2
D gene: .
clone size: .
CDR3 protein: CSASIGVAYGYTF
CDR3 DNA: TGCAGTGCTAGTATAGGAGTTGCCTATGGCTACACCTTC